This is a list of T cell receptor beta chains from one sample in a study of blood T cells in healthy people across ages. TCRdb passed the 5' RACE reads through MiXCR, listing each CDR3 protein once. Of approximately 1,000,000 distinct CDR3 sequences in the sample, around 43% were seen once. Input material: blood. These TCRs come from a woman in her sixties or seventies in good health. Both conserved end residues are part of each CDR3. Each record gives: CDR3 length, J gene, D gene, clone size, V gene, CDR3 DNA, CDR3 protein. A D gene is named only where the DNA matches it firmly. Part of the rows lack a size; the others show once, few, many or a class for expanded clones.

15,TRBJ1-2,TRBD1,few,TRBV11-2,TGTGCCAGCAGCTTAGGGGACAGCGCTGACTATGGCTACACCTTC,CASSLGDSADYGYTF
14,TRBJ2-3,TRBD2,few,TRBV20-1,TGCAGTGCTAGACAAAGCGGGAGGTTGGATACGCAGTATTTT,CSARQSGRLDTQYF
14,TRBJ2-7,NA,NA,TRBV5-1,TGCGCCAGCAGCTACCGACAACCGGGACCCGATAGGTACTTC,CASSYRQPGPDRYF
16,TRBJ1-5,TRBD1,NA,TRBV3-1,TGTGCCAGCAGCCACCATCGGACAGGGGGTGATCAGCCCCAGCATTTT,CASSHHRTGGDQPQHF
12,TRBJ1-2,NA,NA,TRBV28,TGTGCCAGCATGGCGGGGAACAAGGGCTACACCTTC,CASMAGNKGYTF
14,TRBJ2-7,NA,NA,TRBV12-3/TRBV12-4,TGTGCCAGCAGTGTACGGGCAGGCTGGGGGGAGCAGTACTTC,CASSVRAGWGEQYF
14,TRBJ2-7,NA,few,TRBV5-1,TGCGCCAGCAGTGCTGTCCTTACTTCCTACGAGCAGTACTTC,CASSAVLTSYEQYF
14,TRBJ1-4,NA,NA,TRBV24-1,TGTGCCACCAGTGCCGGGACTCGCAATGACAAACTGTTTTTT,CATSAGTRNDKLFF
15,TRBJ2-7,NA,NA,TRBV7-3,TGTGCCAGCAGCTTAGAGTCGGCACCTTACTACGAGCAGTACTTC,CASSLESAPYYEQYF
17,TRBJ2-7,TRBD2,NA,TRBV7-8,TGTGCCAGCAGCGACCGGACTAGCGGGAGTTCGTCCTACGAGCAGTACTTC,CASSDRTSGSSSYEQYF
15,TRBJ1-2,NA,NA,TRBV7-2,TGTGCCAGCAGCTTCGGTGGGCTGAAGAGCTATGGCTACACCTTC,CASSFGGLKSYGYTF
15,TRBJ2-7,NA,NA,TRBV7-2,TGTGCCAGCAGCTTAGGGCTCGGGGAGTTGGGGGAGCAGTACTTC,CASSLGLGELGEQYF
13,TRBJ2-1,NA,NA,TRBV20-1,TGCAGTGCTACGGTGGGGGGCTACAATGAGCAGTTCTTC,CSATVGGYNEQFF